This passage covers 12 T cell receptor beta chains from one sample sequenced in a study of blood T cell repertoires in COVID-19. TCRdb's copy holds only in-frame clones and misses some; the assay was immunoSEQ multiplex PCR. The table records 140,000 or so clones, less than 85% of them present only once. The sequenced material came from PBMCs or T cells enriched from blood (not recorded which). The receptors come from a woman aged 18-29 years who had been exposed to COVID-19.

The chain carries TRBV19 and TRBJ1-2; D perhaps matches TRBD1 (6 bases). Germline-derived CDR1 and CDR2 are LNHDA and SQIVND (reference sequence). V shed 4 bases and J shed 2 bases, with 14 bases lying between them. The CDR3 loop spans 15 amino acids. The CDR3 reads CASSSRGTANYGYTF. CDR3 coding DNA: TGTGCCAGTAGTAGCAGGGGTACAGCAAACTATGGCTACACCTTC.

This clone was counted many times. This chain uses TRBV28 with TRBJ2-7; TRBD1 matches 11 bases. The germline CDR1 and CDR2 sequences are MDHEN and SYDVKM. The CDR3 totals 16 residues. V was pared by 6 bases and J by 2 bases, with 9 bases of the junction left unmatched. DNA for the CDR3: TGTGCCAGCAGAACCTTCGGGACAGGGGGAACCTACGAGCAGTACTTC. Its protein product is CASRTFGTGGTYEQYF.

The J gene is TRBJ1-6, the V gene TRBV27; 7 bases map to TRBD1. Germline loops: CDR1 MNHEY, CDR2 SMNVEV (reference sequence). This CDR3 has 16 residues. J gave up 9 bases and V 3 bases, and 11 bases lay outside the gene matches. The CDR3 spells CASSFSLGGRGSPLHF. The CDR3 bases are TGTGCCAGCAGTTTCTCGCTAGGGGGCCGAGGTTCACCCCTCCACTTT.

This clone was detected only a few times. The rearrangement joins TRBV5-8 to TRBJ1-2; D call uncertain. The CDR3 is 13 residues long. V was cut by 1 base and J by 4 bases, with 8 bases left in between. From germline, CDR1 is SGHTS and CDR2 YDEGEE. Here the CDR3 DNA reads TGTGCCAGCAGCTTGACAGTCAGCTATGGCTACACCTTC. It codes for CASSLTVSYGYTF.

This chain links TRBV4-2 with TRBJ1-1, with a tentative D call TRBD1 (6 bases). CDR1 is LGHNA and CDR2 is YNFKEQ in the germline V gene. This CDR3 contains 17 residues. Trimming stripped 4 bases from V and 1 base from J, with 19 bases between. The CDR3: CASSPRGGAGRNTEAFF. The CDR3 nucleotides are TGTGCCAGCAGCCCTCGGGGGGGGGCGGGTAGGAACACTGAAGCTTTCTTT.

The chain couples TRBV19 to TRBJ2-7; 10 positions agree with TRBD1. Germline loops: CDR1 LNHDA, CDR2 SQIVND (reference sequence). This CDR3 spans 14 amino acids. J was trimmed by 1 base and V by 10 bases; bases with no gene match: 7. This chain's CDR3 is CATTRDRGSYEQYF. The DNA of the CDR3 is TGTGCCACCACCCGGGACAGGGGTTCCTACGAGCAGTACTTC.

This clone was detected only a few times. This rearrangement joins TRBV7-9 to TRBJ1-4; D possibly corresponds to TRBD1 (5 bases). Trimming took 2 bases from V and 1 from J, leaving 17 bases between them. The CDR3 is made up of 18 amino acids. Germline V lookup: CDR1 SEHNR, CDR2 FQNEAQ (reference sequence). The CDR3 reads CASSLSRSRDLTNEKLFF. CDR3 sequence (DNA): TGTGCCAGCAGCTTAAGTCGAAGCCGGGACTTAACTAATGAAAAACTGTTTTTT.

The rearrangement joins TRBV15 to TRBJ2-7; D is unresolved. V was trimmed by 0 bases and J by 0 bases, leaving 9 bases between them. Germline V gives CDR1 LNHNV, CDR2 YYDKDF (reference sequence). This CDR3 spans 15 amino acids. The CDR3 DNA sequence: TGTGCCACCAGCAGAGATATGGCAGACTCCTACGAGCAGTACTTC. Its translation: CATSRDMADSYEQYF.

The chain combines TRBV7-8 with TRBJ2-2; D is unclear. CDR1 SGHVS and CDR2 FQNEAQ come from the germline V gene. With 4 bases removed from V and 4 bases from J, the gap between germline ends came to 4 bases. This CDR3 region has 12 residues. The DNA of the CDR3 is TGTGCCAGCAGCTATCTCACCGGGGAGCTGTTTTTT. It specifies CASSYLTGELFF.

The chain is built from TRBV3-1 (or the pseudogene TRBV3-2) and TRBJ2-5; TRBD1 agrees at 9 bases. CDR3 length: 13 amino acids. The V gene end was trimmed by 6 bases and the J gene end by 5 bases; junction bases not matched to a gene: 4. The germline V gene encodes CDR1 LGHDT and CDR2 YNNKEL (reference sequence). The CDR3 loop reads CASSRQGEETQYF. The CDR3 DNA reads as TGTGCCAGCAGTCGACAGGGGGAGGAGACCCAGTACTTC.

The chain is built from TRBV25-1 and TRBJ1-2; no clear D gene. Trimming removed 2 bases from V and 3 bases from J, with 7 bases in between. This CDR3 is 13 amino acids long. The germline CDR1 and CDR2 sequences are MGHDK and SYGVNS. The CDR3 here is CASSEPGHYGYTF. The CDR3 DNA reads as TGTGCCAGCAGTGAACCGGGTCACTATGGCTACACCTTC.

The genes are TRBV18 and TRBJ2-7; D ambiguous. CDR3 size: 14 residues. Trimming took 6 bases from V and 2 from J, leaving 14 bases between them. Germline-derived CDR1 and CDR2 are KGHSH and LQKENI. CDR3 nucleotides: TGTGCCAGCTCCCCCCAGGTCAGGCCCTACGAGCAGTACTTC. Protein: CASSPQVRPYEQYF.